The source of this T cell receptor (beta chain) is a study of T-cell reconstitution after alpha-beta-depleted transplantation in children. Germline CDR1 is SEHNR and CDR2 is FQNEAQ (reference sequence). V lost 5 bases to trimming and J lost 2 bases; unmatched junction nucleotides: 3. The CDR3 totals 14 residues. Unique molecular identifiers were incorporated when the TCRbeta library was constructed. TCRdb called the PCR reads again in MiXCR, with one record for every CDR3 protein. The profile shows approximately 640,000 distinct CDR3 sequences, 16% of them singletons. This clonotype was counted many times.

This chain joins TRBV7-9 and TRBJ2-5, with 9 nucleotides matching TRBD1. The material sequenced was PBMCs from the stem cell graft donor, taken from the stem cell graft. The sequence came from a human donor who donated a stem cell graft to a child with acute myeloid leukemia. CDR3 protein: CASSLQGAQETQYF. CDR3 in DNA: TGTGCCAGCAGCCTACAGGGGGCGCAAGAGACCCAGTACTTC.